This T cell receptor (beta chain) was sequenced in a study of T-cell reconstitution after alpha-beta-depleted transplantation in children. The V gene's germline CDR1 is SGDLS and CDR2 YYNGEE. V trimming: 0 bases; J trimming: 3 bases; junction bases outside the gene matches: 6. The CDR3 is 16 residues long. Study-wide results and limits: It was newly produced T cells that mostly accounted for T-cell counts and diversity one year after transplant. Two months or so post-transplant, alpha-beta T cells reportedly derived from several hundred expanded graft clones.

The TCRbeta library was prepared with unique molecular identifiers. TCRdb re-called the PCR reads with MiXCR, one entry per CDR3 protein. The repertoire holds a few hundred thousand distinct CDR3 sequences, with about an eighth as singletons. About this clonotype itself: Antigen specificity is unknown.

This TCR derives from a male patient between 5 and 17 years old who had a stem cell transplant for acute myeloid leukemia, so the T cells may come from the graft donor. V and J are TRBV9 and TRBJ2-5; 9 nucleotides align to TRBD2. The specimen comprised PBMCs, mostly from graft donor cells, sampled 360 days after TCRalphabeta/CD19-depleted stem cell transplant. The DNA for the CDR3 is TGTGCCAGCAGCGTAGAAGGTCTAGCGGGAAAAGAGACCCAGTACTTC. Translation gives CASSVEGLAGKETQYF.